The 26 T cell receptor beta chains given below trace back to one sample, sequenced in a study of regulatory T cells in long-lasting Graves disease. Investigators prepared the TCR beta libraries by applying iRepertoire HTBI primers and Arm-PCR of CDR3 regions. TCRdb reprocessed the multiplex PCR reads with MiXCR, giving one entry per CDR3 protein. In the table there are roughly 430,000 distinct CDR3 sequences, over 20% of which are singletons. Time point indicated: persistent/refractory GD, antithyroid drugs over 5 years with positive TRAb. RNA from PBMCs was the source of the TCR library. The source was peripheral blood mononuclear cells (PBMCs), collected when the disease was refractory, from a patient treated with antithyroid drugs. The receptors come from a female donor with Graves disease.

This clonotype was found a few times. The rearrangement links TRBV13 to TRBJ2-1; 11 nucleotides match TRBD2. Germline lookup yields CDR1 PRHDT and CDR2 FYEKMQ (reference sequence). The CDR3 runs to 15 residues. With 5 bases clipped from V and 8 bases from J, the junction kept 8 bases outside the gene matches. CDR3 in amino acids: CASSPRLAGTDEQFF. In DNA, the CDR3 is TGTGCCAGCAGCCCACGACTAGCGGGAACGGATGAGCAGTTCTTC.

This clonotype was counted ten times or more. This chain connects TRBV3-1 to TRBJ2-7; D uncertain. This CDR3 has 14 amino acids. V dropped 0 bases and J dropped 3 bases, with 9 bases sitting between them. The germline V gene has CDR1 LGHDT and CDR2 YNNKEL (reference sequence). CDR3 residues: CASSQDLPGYEQYF. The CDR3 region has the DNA TGTGCCAGCAGCCAAGATCTGCCAGGCTACGAGCAGTACTTC.

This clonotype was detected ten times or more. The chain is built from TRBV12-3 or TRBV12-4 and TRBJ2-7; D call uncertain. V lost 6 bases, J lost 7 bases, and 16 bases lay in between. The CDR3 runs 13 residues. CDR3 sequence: CASSPAYGSEQYF. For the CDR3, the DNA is TGTGCCAGCAGCCCTGCTTACGGAAGTGAGCAGTACTTC.

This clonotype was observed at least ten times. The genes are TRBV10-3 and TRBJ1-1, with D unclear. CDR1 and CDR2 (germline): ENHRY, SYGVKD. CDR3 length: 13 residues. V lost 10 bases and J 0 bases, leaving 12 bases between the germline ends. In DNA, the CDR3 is TGTGCCAGCGAGAGGACCATGAACACTGAAGCTTTCTTT. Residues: CASERTMNTEAFF.

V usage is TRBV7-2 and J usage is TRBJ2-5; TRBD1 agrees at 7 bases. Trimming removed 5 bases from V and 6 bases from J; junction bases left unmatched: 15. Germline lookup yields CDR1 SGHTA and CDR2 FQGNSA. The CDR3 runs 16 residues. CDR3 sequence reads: CASSPDRANPLQTQYF. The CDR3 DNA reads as TGTGCCAGCAGCCCCGACAGGGCCAATCCTCTGCAGACCCAGTACTTC.

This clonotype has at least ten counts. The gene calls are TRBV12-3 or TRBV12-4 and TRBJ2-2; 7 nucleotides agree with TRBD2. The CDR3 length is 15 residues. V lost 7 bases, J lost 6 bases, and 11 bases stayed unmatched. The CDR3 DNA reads TGTGCCAGCACCGGCGGGGCGGGAGACGCCGGGGAGCTGTTTTTT. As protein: CASTGGAGDAGELFF.

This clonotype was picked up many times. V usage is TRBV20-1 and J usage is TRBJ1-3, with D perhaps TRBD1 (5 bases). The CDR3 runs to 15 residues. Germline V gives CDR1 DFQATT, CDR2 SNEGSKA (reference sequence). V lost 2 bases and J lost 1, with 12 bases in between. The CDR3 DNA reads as TGCAGTGCTAGAATCGGGACGTATTCTGGAAACACCATATATTTT. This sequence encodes CSARIGTYSGNTIYF.

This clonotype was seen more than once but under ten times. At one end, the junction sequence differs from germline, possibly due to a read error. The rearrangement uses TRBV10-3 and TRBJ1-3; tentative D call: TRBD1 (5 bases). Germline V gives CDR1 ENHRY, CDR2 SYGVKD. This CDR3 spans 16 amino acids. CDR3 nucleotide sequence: TGTGCCAGCAGTGCCCCAGGGAAGGGGACTGGAAACACCATATATTTT. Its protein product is CASSAPGKGTGNTIYF.

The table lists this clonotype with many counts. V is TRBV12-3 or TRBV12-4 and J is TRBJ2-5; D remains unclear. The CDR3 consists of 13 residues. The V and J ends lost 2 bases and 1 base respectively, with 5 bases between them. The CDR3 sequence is CASSLWPQETQYF. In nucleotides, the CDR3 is TGTGCCAGCAGTTTATGGCCCCAAGAGACCCAGTACTTC.

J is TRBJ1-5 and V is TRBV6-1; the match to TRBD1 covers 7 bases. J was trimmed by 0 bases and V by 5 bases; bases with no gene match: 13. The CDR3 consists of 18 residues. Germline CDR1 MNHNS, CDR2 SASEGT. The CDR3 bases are TGTGCCAGCAGTACTCCGGGACAGAATTTTTATAGCAATCAGCCCCAGCATTTT. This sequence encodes CASSTPGQNFYSNQPQHF.

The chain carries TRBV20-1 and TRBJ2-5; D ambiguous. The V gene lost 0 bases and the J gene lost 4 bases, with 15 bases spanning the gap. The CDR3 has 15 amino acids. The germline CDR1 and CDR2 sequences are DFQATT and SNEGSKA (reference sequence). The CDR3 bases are TGCAGTGCTAGAGATTCGACGGCGACCGCAGAGACCCAGTACTTC. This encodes CSARDSTATAETQYF.

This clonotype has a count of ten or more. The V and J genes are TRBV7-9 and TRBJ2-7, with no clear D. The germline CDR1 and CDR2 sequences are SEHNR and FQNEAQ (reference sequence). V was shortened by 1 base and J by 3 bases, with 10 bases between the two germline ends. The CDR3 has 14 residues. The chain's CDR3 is CASSLGGFGYEQYF. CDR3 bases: TGTGCCAGCAGCTTAGGGGGTTTCGGCTACGAGCAGTACTTC.

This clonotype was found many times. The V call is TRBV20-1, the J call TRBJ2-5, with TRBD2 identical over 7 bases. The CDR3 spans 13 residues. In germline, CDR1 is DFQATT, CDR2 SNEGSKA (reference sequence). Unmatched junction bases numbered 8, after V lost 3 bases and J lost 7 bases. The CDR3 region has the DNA TGCAGTGCTAGTGCTAGCGGCCAGGGGACCCAGTACTTC. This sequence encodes CSASASGQGTQYF.

The CDR3 region is CASSSGLAGANEQYF. CDR3 DNA sequence: TGTGCCAGCAGCTCCGGACTAGCGGGTGCGAACGAGCAGTACTTC. V usage is TRBV7-9 and J usage is TRBJ2-7, with 11 nucleotides matching TRBD2. The CDR3 runs 15 residues. The germline V gene encodes CDR1 SEHNR and CDR2 FQNEAQ (reference sequence). Trimming removed 4 bases from V and 5 bases from J; junction bases left unmatched: 7.

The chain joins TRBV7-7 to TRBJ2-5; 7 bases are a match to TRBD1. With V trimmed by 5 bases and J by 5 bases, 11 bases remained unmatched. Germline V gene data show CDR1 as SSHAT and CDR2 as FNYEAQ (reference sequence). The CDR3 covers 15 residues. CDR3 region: CASSLVETGLETQYF. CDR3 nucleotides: TGTGCCAGCAGCCTCGTGGAGACAGGGTTGGAGACCCAGTACTTC.

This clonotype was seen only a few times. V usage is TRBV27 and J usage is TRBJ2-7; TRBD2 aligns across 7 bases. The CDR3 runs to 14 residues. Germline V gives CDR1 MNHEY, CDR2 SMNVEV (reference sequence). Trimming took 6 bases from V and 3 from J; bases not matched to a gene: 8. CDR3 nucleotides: TGTGCCAGCAGCCGGGGGGTACGGGGCTACGAGCAGTACTTC. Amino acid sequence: CASSRGVRGYEQYF.

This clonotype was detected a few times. CDR3 sequence: CASSFMALREQYF. CDR3 nucleotide sequence: TGTGCCAGCAGCTTTATGGCATTGAGGGAGCAGTACTTC. The chain couples TRBV7-9 to TRBJ2-7; no firm D call. CDR1 and CDR2 from the germline V gene are SEHNR and FQNEAQ (reference sequence). V was shortened by 3 bases and J by 7 bases, with 13 bases between the two germline ends. CDR3 length equals 13 residues. The variable domain in full, with the rest retrieved from reference TRBV7-9 and TRBJ2-7, is DTGVSQNPRHKITKRGQNVTFRCDPISEHNRLYWYRQTLGQGPEFLTYFQNEAQLEKSRLLSDRFSAERPKGSFSTLEIQRTEQGDSAMYLCASSFMALREQYFGPGTRLTVT.

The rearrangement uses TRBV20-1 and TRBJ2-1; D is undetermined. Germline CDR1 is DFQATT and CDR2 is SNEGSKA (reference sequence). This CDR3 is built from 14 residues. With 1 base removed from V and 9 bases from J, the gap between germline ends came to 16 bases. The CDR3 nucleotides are TGCAGTGCTAGAGCCCTTCGACTTATCAGTGAGCAGTTCTTC. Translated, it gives CSARALRLISEQFF.

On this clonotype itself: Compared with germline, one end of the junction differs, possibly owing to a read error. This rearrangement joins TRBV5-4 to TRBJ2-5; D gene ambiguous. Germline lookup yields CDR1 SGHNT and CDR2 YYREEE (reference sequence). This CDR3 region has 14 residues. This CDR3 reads CASSLGSDQETHYF. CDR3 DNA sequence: TGTGCCAGCAGCTTGGGGTCAGATCAAGAGACCCATTACTTC.

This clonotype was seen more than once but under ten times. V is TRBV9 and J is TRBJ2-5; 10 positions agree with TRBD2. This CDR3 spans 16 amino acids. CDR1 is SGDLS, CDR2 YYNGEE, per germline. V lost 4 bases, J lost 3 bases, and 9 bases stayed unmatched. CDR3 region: CASSPYSGRTEETQYF. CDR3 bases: TGTGCCAGCAGCCCGTATAGCGGGAGGACTGAAGAGACCCAGTACTTC.

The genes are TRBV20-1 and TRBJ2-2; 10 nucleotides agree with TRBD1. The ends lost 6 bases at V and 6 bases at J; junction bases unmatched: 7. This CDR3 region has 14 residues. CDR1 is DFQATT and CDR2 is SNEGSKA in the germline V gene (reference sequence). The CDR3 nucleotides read TGCAGTGCCCAATTCGGGACAGGGGCCGGGGAGCTGTTTTTT. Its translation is CSAQFGTGAGELFF.

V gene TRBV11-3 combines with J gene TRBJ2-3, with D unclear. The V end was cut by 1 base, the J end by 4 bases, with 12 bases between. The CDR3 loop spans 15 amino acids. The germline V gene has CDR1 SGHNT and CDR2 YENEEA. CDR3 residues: CASSLGGLRSDTQYF. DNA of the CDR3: TGTGCCAGCAGCTTAGGTGGTTTGAGGTCAGATACGCAGTATTTT. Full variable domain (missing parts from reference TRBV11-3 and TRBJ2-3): EAGVVQSPRYKIIEKKQPVAFWCNPISGHNTLYWYLQNLGQGPELLIRYENEEAVDDSQLPKDRFSAERLKGVDSTLKIQPAELGDSAVYLCASSLGGLRSDTQYFGPGTRLTVL.

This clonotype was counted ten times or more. The CDR3 DNA is TGTGCCAGCAGACCCCCTGGGCAGGGAGTACCCTACGAGCAGTACTTC. Its protein product is CASRPPGQGVPYEQYF. This chain connects TRBV7-2 to TRBJ2-7; D possibly uses TRBD1 or TRBD2 (5 bases each). The germline CDR1 and CDR2 sequences are SGHTA and FQGNSA. The CDR3 covers 16 residues. V lost 6 bases, J lost 2 bases, and 20 bases lay in between.

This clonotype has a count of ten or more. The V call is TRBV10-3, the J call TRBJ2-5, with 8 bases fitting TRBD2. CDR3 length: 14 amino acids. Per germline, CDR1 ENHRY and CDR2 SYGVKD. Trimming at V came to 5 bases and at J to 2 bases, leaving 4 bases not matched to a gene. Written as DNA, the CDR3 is TGTGCCATCAGTCGACCGGGAGGGCAAGAGACCCAGTACTTC. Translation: CAISRPGGQETQYF.

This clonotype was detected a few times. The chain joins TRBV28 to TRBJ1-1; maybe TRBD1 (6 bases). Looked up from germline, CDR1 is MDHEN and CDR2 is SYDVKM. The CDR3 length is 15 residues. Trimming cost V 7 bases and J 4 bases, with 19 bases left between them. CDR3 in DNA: TGTGCCAGCACCCCCTCGGACAGCAGGCTCACTGAAGCTTTCTTT. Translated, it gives CASTPSDSRLTEAFF.

The DNA for the CDR3 is TGTGCCAGCGTACGGGGGACTAGCGGCACAGATACGCAGTATTTT. It is translated as CASVRGTSGTDTQYF. The chain employs TRBV2 and TRBJ2-3; 10 nucleotides line up with TRBD2. The CDR3 is made up of 15 amino acids. CDR1 and CDR2 (germline): SNHLY, FYNNEI. The trim removed 8 bases at V and 1 base at J, leaving 6 bases unmatched. Filled out from reference TRBV2 and TRBJ2-3, the complete variable domain reads EPEVTQTPSHQVTQMGQEVILRCVPISNHLYFYWYRQILGQKVEFLVSFYNNEISEKSEIFDDQFSVERPDGSNFTLKIRSTKLEDSAMYFCASVRGTSGTDTQYFGPGTRLTVL.